This TCR beta chain comes out of a study of cytomegalovirus exposure and HLA in healthy donors. Points from the study as a whole: An analysis that was carried out later associated 16,951 TCR beta sequences with HLA alleles at 0.05 false discovery rate. Further analysis, carried out later, found HLA-associated TCR beta chains more clonally expanded than equally common other chains.

The PCR used 60 Vbeta and 13 Jbeta primers. The data were produced by immunoSEQ multiplex PCR, yet TCRdb's version contains in-frame clones alone and is incomplete. Of some 210,000 clones detected, approximately 82% appear once; the ten largest clones hold 10%. This clone appeared once. Antigen: not known. The CDR3 sequence is 15 residues long. Germline V gene lookup returns CDR1 MRHNA and CDR2 SNTAGT. With V trimmed by 4 bases and J by 4 bases, 5 bases remained unmatched. Sequenced: PBMCs. The receptor was isolated from a woman between 45 and 60 years old in good health and CMV-seropositive. The V call is TRBV6-4, the J call TRBJ2-3; 10 nucleotides line up with TRBD2. The CDR3 here is CASSVERGGPDTQYF. The CDR3 coding sequence is TGTGCCAGCAGTGTCGAGCGGGGGGGCCCAGATACGCAGTATTTT.